The 23 T cell receptor beta chains reported below all come from one sample, sequenced in a study of cytomegalovirus exposure and HLA in healthy donors. The PCR used 60 Vbeta and 13 Jbeta primers. Assay: immunoSEQ multiplex PCR; the TCRdb copy retains only in-frame clones and omits some. The sample records over 150,000 clones, more than 70% being singletons. Sequenced input: PBMCs. These receptors originate from a man in his 60s in good health and CMV-seronegative.

V gene TRBV4-1 combines with J gene TRBJ2-5; no firm D call. TRBJ2-7 matches the DNA end more closely, so the J call is doubtful. This CDR3 has 13 amino acids. The V gene's germline CDR1 is MGHRA and CDR2 YSYEKL. The CDR3 is CASKPPPTYEQYF. For the CDR3, the DNA is TGCGCCAGCAAACCCCCGCCCACCTACGAGCAGTACTTC.

J is TRBJ1-6 and V is TRBV27; no firm D call. CDR3 length equals 16 residues. Trimming removed 0 bases at V and 13 bases at J, with 19 bases between. The germline CDR1 and CDR2 sequences are MNHEY and SMNVEV (reference sequence). The CDR3 sequence is CASSLSGSVTAGPLHF. CDR3 DNA sequence: TGTGCCAGCAGTTTATCGGGCTCAGTGACGGCGGGGCCCCTCCACTTT.

The V call is TRBV5-1, the J call TRBJ2-7; D not certain. The CDR3 runs to 14 residues. Germline V lookup: CDR1 SGHRS, CDR2 YFSETQ. V lost 2 bases and J 3 bases, leaving 12 bases between the germline ends. CDR3 protein: CASSLGEPNYEQYF. The CDR3 DNA reads as TGCGCCAGCAGCTTAGGAGAACCCAACTACGAGCAGTACTTC.

The chain has TRBV7-9 and TRBJ2-1; D gene uncertain. The CDR3 runs to 13 residues. Germline V gene lookup returns CDR1 SEHNR and CDR2 FQNEAQ (reference sequence). V was clipped by 3 bases and J by 4 bases, with 7 bases between them. The CDR3 bases are TGTGCCAGCAGCTTTTCCTTATACAATGAGCAGTTCTTC. Translating gives CASSFSLYNEQFF.

The chain joins TRBV27 to TRBJ1-1; 11 nucleotides agree with TRBD1. The CDR3 sequence is 15 residues long. CDR1 and CDR2 from the germline V gene are MNHEY and SMNVEV (reference sequence). The V gene end was trimmed by 3 bases and the J gene end by 4 bases; junction bases not matched to a gene: 4. The CDR3 here is CASSFSGQGVTEAFF. In DNA, the CDR3 is TGTGCCAGCAGTTTCTCGGGACAGGGGGTCACTGAAGCTTTCTTT.

Note on this clone: Other nucleotide sequences in the sample specify the same CDR3. The V and J genes are TRBV9 and TRBJ1-2; D gene ambiguous. Germline assignment: CDR1 SGDLS and CDR2 YYNGEE. CDR3 length equals 12 residues. V lost 4 bases and J lost 7, with 11 bases in between. The CDR3 DNA is TGTGCCAGCAGCTTGCAGGCCGGTGGCTACACCTTC. This translates into CASSLQAGGYTF.

J is TRBJ2-1 and V is TRBV4-3, with 8 nucleotides matching TRBD2. The CDR3 loop spans 15 amino acids. Germline assignment: CDR1 LGHNA and CDR2 YSLEER. Trimming took 5 bases from V and 4 from J; bases not matched to a gene: 7. CDR3 protein: CASSYGLAVYNEQFF. The CDR3 nucleotides are TGCGCCAGCAGCTACGGACTAGCCGTTTACAATGAGCAGTTCTTC.

This clone was observed once. This chain connects TRBV30 to TRBJ1-1, with 7 bases that match TRBD1. With V trimmed by 0 bases and J by 5 bases, 6 bases remained unmatched. Germline V gene lookup returns CDR1 GTSNPN and CDR2 SVGIG (reference sequence). This CDR3 spans 14 amino acids. The CDR3 sequence: CAWSVQGGWTEAFF. The CDR3 nucleotides read TGTGCCTGGAGTGTACAAGGGGGCTGGACTGAAGCTTTCTTT.

The genes are TRBV4-3 and TRBJ2-3, with D possibly TRBD2 on 5 matching bases. CDR3 length: 17 residues. Germline V gene data show CDR1 as LGHNA and CDR2 as YSLEER. V was clipped by 1 base and J by 0 bases, with 14 bases between them. In nucleotides, the CDR3 is TGCGCCAGCAGCCAAGGGGGAATAGCGACGAGCACAGATACGCAGTATTTT. As protein: CASSQGGIATSTDTQYF.

This clone was seen a handful of times. V and J are TRBV7-3 and TRBJ1-1, with 8 bases fitting TRBD1. Per the germline V gene, CDR1 is SGHTA and CDR2 is FQGTGA. The CDR3 runs to 13 residues. Unmatched junction bases numbered 0, after V lost 2 bases and J lost 4 bases. CDR3 in DNA: TGTGCCAGCAGCTTACAGGGGGCCACTGAAGCTTTCTTT. Its translation: CASSLQGATEAFF.

J is TRBJ2-7 and V is TRBV6-1; TRBD1 matches at 9 bases. With 6 bases clipped from V and 0 bases from J, the junction kept 6 bases outside the gene matches. The CDR3 spans 15 residues. Germline assignment: CDR1 MNHNS and CDR2 SASEGT. CDR3 loop: CASREQGAASYEQYF. CDR3 nucleotides: TGTGCCAGCAGGGAACAGGGGGCGGCCTCCTACGAGCAGTACTTC.

The chain has TRBV7-3 and TRBJ2-3; possible D gene TRBD1, 6 bases. This CDR3 contains 15 residues. V gave up 4 bases and J gave up 4 bases, with 15 bases separating them. CDR1 is SGHTA, CDR2 FQGTGA, per germline. For the CDR3, the DNA is TGTGCCAGCAGCTCCCTCACAGGGCGCGCAGATACGCAGTATTTT. As protein: CASSSLTGRADTQYF.

This rearrangement joins TRBV7-6 to TRBJ2-2; 8 bases are shared with TRBD1. The V and J ends lost 5 bases and 3 bases, in that order; junction bases with no gene match: 5. The CDR3 extends over 15 amino acids. Germline CDR1 and CDR2: SGHVS and FNYEAQ. For the CDR3, the DNA is TGTGCCAGCAGCCCATTGGGACAGGACACCGGGGAGCTGTTTTTT. Amino acids: CASSPLGQDTGELFF.

The V call is TRBV14, the J call TRBJ2-1; 13 nucleotides line up with TRBD2. The CDR3 is made up of 17 amino acids. CDR1 SGHDN and CDR2 FVKESK come from the germline V gene. The J segment lost 6 bases and the V segment lost 5 bases, leaving 10 bases of the junction unmatched. The CDR3 DNA reads as TGTGCCAGCAGCGACCCGACTAGCGGGAGGTGGGCCAATGAGCAGTTCTTC. Residues: CASSDPTSGRWANEQFF.

CDR3 nucleotides: TGCAGTGCTGTACAGGGGTACGAGCAGTACTTC. Protein sequence: CSAVQGYEQYF. The gene calls are TRBV20-1 and TRBJ2-7; TRBD1 matches at 7 bases. Germline V lookup: CDR1 DFQATT, CDR2 SNEGSKA (reference sequence). V was pared by 5 bases and J by 4 bases, with 2 bases of the junction left unmatched. The CDR3 is 11 amino acids.

V usage is TRBV11-3 and J usage is TRBJ2-5; 7 bases align to TRBD1. CDR1 and CDR2 from the germline V gene are SGHNT and YENEEA. The CDR3 loop spans 16 amino acids. J gave up 1 base and V 1 base, and 6 bases lay outside the gene matches. The CDR3 loop is CASSLGVTGPQETQYF. The CDR3 DNA reads as TGTGCCAGCAGCTTAGGAGTGACAGGGCCCCAAGAGACCCAGTACTTC.

This clone was seen more than once but under ten times. This chain joins TRBV2 and TRBJ2-7, with D perhaps matching TRBD1 (5 bases). Trimming removed 0 bases at V and 2 bases at J, with 11 bases between. Germline CDR1 is SNHLY and CDR2 is FYNNEI. The CDR3 contains 15 residues. The CDR3 reads CASSEAGAVTYEQYF. The CDR3 DNA reads as TGTGCCAGCAGTGAAGCAGGGGCTGTCACCTACGAGCAGTACTTC.

This chain links TRBV2 with TRBJ1-2; a weak D match, TRBD1 (6 bases). The V gene's germline CDR1 is SNHLY and CDR2 FYNNEI. With 6 bases removed from V and 0 bases from J, the gap between germline ends came to 14 bases. There are 15 residues in the CDR3. The CDR3 sequence is CASSRGGGANYGYTF. CDR3 bases: TGTGCCAGCAGCCGGGGAGGGGGAGCTAACTATGGCTACACCTTC.

The chain joins TRBV6-6 to TRBJ2-7, with 9 positions matching TRBD1. J lost 6 bases, V lost 7 bases, and 7 bases had no gene match. The CDR3 is 13 amino acids. Germline V gives CDR1 MNHNY, CDR2 SVGAGI (reference sequence). CDR3 amino acids: CASTKMTGGEQYF. For the CDR3, the DNA is TGTGCCAGCACCAAGATGACAGGGGGCGAGCAGTACTTC.

The chain joins TRBV5-1 to TRBJ2-1, with TRBD1 matching over 11 bases. With 4 bases clipped from V and 10 bases from J, the junction kept 13 bases outside the gene matches. The length of the CDR3 is 16 residues. The germline gives CDR1 SGHRS, CDR2 YFSETQ. For the CDR3, the DNA is TGCGCCAGCAGCGCGGGGGGACAGGGGGGGTTGGGGGAGCAGTTCTTC. Translation: CASSAGGQGGLGEQFF.

The chain combines TRBV7-2 with TRBJ2-7; TRBD2 aligns across 14 bases. CDR1 is SGHTA and CDR2 is FQGNSA in the germline V gene. V shed 1 base, J shed 3 bases, and the junction held 5 bases outside the gene matches. This CDR3 is 17 amino acids long. The CDR3 spells CASSLETSGRASYEQYF. In DNA form, the CDR3 reads TGTGCCAGCAGCTTAGAGACTAGCGGGAGGGCCAGCTACGAGCAGTACTTC.

This chain's CDR3 is CASSPARRDEQYF. The CDR3 nucleotides are TGTGCCAGCAGCCCCGCCCGACGGGACGAGCAGTACTTC. V gene TRBV7-8 combines with J gene TRBJ2-7; D not resolved. This CDR3 contains 13 residues. Trimming took 5 bases from V and 5 from J, leaving 13 bases between them. Germline loops: CDR1 SGHVS, CDR2 FQNEAQ.

This clone was picked up one time. The junction and the germline gene differ at one end; a read error may be behind it. V and J are TRBV28 and TRBJ2-1; tentatively, D is TRBD2 (5 bases). Germline V gene sequence: CDR1 MDHEN, CDR2 SYDVKM. The CDR3 extends over 14 amino acids. The CDR3 sequence is CASTLREIYNEQFF. CDR3 coding DNA: TGTGCCAGCACTTTAAGGGAGATCTACAATGAGCAGTTCTTC.